Each of the 4 T cell receptor beta chains below was sequenced from the same sample in a study of spatial heterogeneity in lung cancer (dated by TCRdb to about 2019). The sample's time point label is to be understood as: sample taken at primary tumor resection. TCR sequencing used whole RNA extracted from tumor and nontumor lung tissue, or from cryopreserved PBMC samples, without cell sorting. The method behind the library was 5' RACE. For sequencing, a NextSeq 500 was employed. TCRdb passed the public sequencing reads through fastp at Q25 and MiXCR, retaining productive beta sequences. Every entry covers one CDR3 protein and lists the most common genes and DNA from its rows. For this sample there are about 20,000 distinct CDR3 sequences; around a fifth appear just once. Jointly, the top ten make up roughly an eighth of the sample. The material sequenced was PBMCs, taken at surgery. The receptors come from a male donor with early-stage non-small cell lung cancer.

V is TRBV20-1 and J is TRBJ1-2; D possibly corresponds to TRBD1 (5 bases). The CDR3 spans 13 residues. The germline gives CDR1 DFQATT, CDR2 SNEGSKA (reference sequence). V was cut by 3 bases and J by 0 bases, with 8 bases left in between. DNA of the CDR3: TGCAGTGCTAGGGACAACGCTAACTATGGCTACACCTTC. This encodes CSARDNANYGYTF.

This clonotype occurred many times. The chain recombines TRBV4-2 with TRBJ1-2; D is perhaps TRBD1 (6 bases). The V gene lost 3 bases and the J gene lost 5 bases, with 22 bases spanning the gap. The germline CDR1 and CDR2 sequences are LGHNA and YNFKEQ. The CDR3 has 17 amino acids. The CDR3 region is CASSQWVGDIGRYGYTF. The CDR3 region has the DNA TGTGCCAGCAGCCAGTGGGTCGGGGACATTGGTCGGTATGGCTACACCTTC.

The chain carries TRBV12-3 or TRBV12-4 and TRBJ1-4; no definite D call. Trimming pared 0 bases from V and 8 bases from J, leaving 10 bases between. This CDR3 contains 14 residues. CDR3 sequence: CASSLAPEGEKLFF. Written as DNA, the CDR3 is TGTGCCAGCAGTTTAGCCCCTGAAGGGGAAAAACTGTTTTTT.

The J gene is TRBJ1-2, the V gene TRBV20-1; D unclear. The CDR3 totals 12 residues. Germline-derived CDR1 and CDR2 are DFQATT and SNEGSKA (reference sequence). V was trimmed by 1 base and J by 6 bases, leaving 9 bases between them. The CDR3 nucleotides read TGCAGTGCTAGAGCGGGGTACGATGGCTACACCTTC. Protein: CSARAGYDGYTF.